This TCR beta chain is from a study of graft-versus-host responses after intestinal transplantation. On the study more broadly: Transplants were multivisceral, liver-intestinal, or isolated intestinal. All recipients got anti-thymocyte globulin induction, then tacrolimus and steroids for approximately three years.

There are 14 residues in the CDR3. Germline loops: CDR1 LNHDA, CDR2 SQIVND (reference sequence). Trimming cost V 6 bases and J 8 bases; bases outside gene matches: 9. In regard to this clone: What it binds is unknown.

Sequenced by immunoSEQ multiplex PCR; TCRdb stores in-frame clones only, minus some. The profile shows approximately 130,000 clones, roughly 92% of them singletons. The chain uses TRBV19 and TRBJ1-4, with 7 bases matching TRBD1. The sequencing here drew on unstimulated CD4+ T cells sorted from spleen or lymph node cells, taken before intestinal transplant. This sequence originates from a human donor who received an intestinal transplant. The CDR3 is CASRLGQPVEKLFF. As DNA, the CDR3 is TGTGCCAGTAGGTTGGGACAGCCGGTCGAAAAACTGTTTTTT.